This T cell receptor beta chain was found in a study of blood T cell repertoires in COVID-19. For the study at large: Samples of COVID-19 (acute and convalescent) were obtained from the United States, Italy and Spain. T cells, B-cell-depleted T cells, or PBMCs supplied cDNA or gDNA.

As handled by the study authors: Scientists estimated how many nucleated cells there were by amplifying reference gene primers. Assay used: immunoSEQ multiplex PCR; TCRdb lists only in-frame clones, some missing. That table gives V, J and clone size, and the DNA gave D and trimming. The table records roughly 87,000 clones, 86% of them present only once. This CDR3 spans 15 amino acids. Looked up from germline, CDR1 is SGHDT and CDR2 is YYEEEE. With 1 base removed from V and 0 bases from J, the gap between germline ends came to 7 bases. What was sequenced was peripheral blood. The rearrangement joins TRBV5-6 to TRBJ2-2; D is unresolved. The clonotype was recovered from a human donor in a cohort sampled during active COVID-19. CDR3 sequence (DNA): TGTGCCAGCAGCTTGATGTATTCGAACACCGGGGAGCTGTTTTTT. This gives the protein CASSLMYSNTGELFF.